This T cell receptor beta chain was identified during a study of T cell repertoires in cytomegalovirus infection (dated 2019 in TCRdb). Concerning the study at large: Recently identified HLA-C-restricted CMV epitopes, whose presentation resists viral immunomodulation, were targeted by peptide stimulations together with well-studied HLA-B-restricted epitopes. Donor HLA type was relevant to the analysis, because carriage of CMV infection together with the matching HLA type was indicated by public TCR beta signatures.

The instrument was an Illumina HiSeq 1500. TCRdb ran its own pipeline on the public reads, namely fastp trimming at Q25 and MiXCR clone calling, and kept in-frame beta chains. Records with the same CDR3 protein are collapsed into one entry carrying the most frequent genes and DNA. The sample table lists around 300,000 distinct CDR3 sequences, approximately 22% of them with a count of one. Roughly 19% of the sample belongs to the ten largest clones. The treatment or condition label on this specimen signifies: in vitro stimulation with specific CMV peptide epitopes to enrich CMV-specific T cells. The sample holds many counts of this clonotype. Its antigen has not been determined. No base quality values were provided; no much bigger clone lies one nucleotide off. CDR1 and CDR2, looked up from the germline V gene, are MNHEY and SVGEGT. The CDR3 starts with the cysteine, ends with the phenylalanine, and has 15 residues. The kept DNA is CDR3 alone, 45 bases in frame from the first base. V sheds 2 bases and J sheds 2 bases, leaving 10 bases between their ends.

What the work shows at the level of the full study, not this receptor alone: In both this cohort and an independent cohort of several hundred donors, the cumulative frequency of public TCR beta family members distinguished carriers of CMV infection plus the relevant HLA type. The ex vivo response was dominated by HLA-C-restricted CMV-specific TCR beta clonotypes, and the single most frequent clonotype in two of eight donors was supplied by these HLA-C-restricted clonotypes.

Sequencing used cultured PBMCs, obtained from culture after CMV antigen stimulation. This receptor chain uses TRBV6-2 or TRBV6-3 and TRBJ2-1; perhaps TRBD2 is the D gene, with 6 bases matching. This receptor was identified in a human donor in good health (CMV status not recorded). Some clones in this sample may be carry-over from other donors' samples. DNA sequence: TGTGCCAGCAGTTACGTGGGAGGACCCTACAATGAGCAGTTCTTC. The translation is CASSYVGGPYNEQFF.